The 8 T cell receptor beta chains presented below share a single source sample, sequenced in a study of control samples from healthy donors and cancer patients. Generated by immunoSEQ multiplex PCR, the TCRdb table keeps only in-frame clones and is missing some. Of 75,000 to 95,000 clones listed, approximately 91% are singletons. Input material: PBMCs. These receptors came from a woman between 50 and 59 years old with colorectal cancer.

The rearrangement links TRBV7-9 to TRBJ1-5; no clear D. The V end was cut by 2 bases, the J end by 4 bases, with 9 bases between. Germline assignment: CDR1 SEHNR and CDR2 FQNEAQ (reference sequence). CDR3 length: 14 amino acids. The chain's CDR3 is CASSLKAPNQPQHF. The CDR3 DNA is TGTGCCAGCAGCTTAAAGGCACCAAATCAGCCCCAGCATTTT. The full variable domain, its missing parts supplied by reference TRBV7-9 and TRBJ1-5, is DTGVSQNPRHKITKRGQNVTFRCDPISEHNRLYWYRQTLGQGPEFLTYFQNEAQLEKSRLLSDRFSAERPKGSFSTLEIQRTEQGDSAMYLCASSLKAPNQPQHFGDGTRLSIL.

The chain joins TRBV2 to TRBJ2-1; 9 bases are shared with TRBD2. V dropped 0 bases and J dropped 9; count of bases not matched to a gene: 9. The V gene's germline CDR1 is SNHLY and CDR2 FYNNEI. The CDR3 sequence is 16 residues long. The CDR3 nucleotides are TGTGCCAGCAGTGAAGCAATGGGGCTAGCGGGGTCTGAGCAGTTCTTC. Amino acids: CASSEAMGLAGSEQFF.

This chain connects TRBV28 to TRBJ1-6; D unclear. CDR1 MDHEN and CDR2 SYDVKM come from the germline V gene. The CDR3 totals 15 residues. V lost 5 bases and J 5 bases, leaving 13 bases between the germline ends. The CDR3 is CASSPLGFDNSPLHF. CDR3 bases: TGTGCCAGCAGTCCCCTCGGGTTTGATAATTCACCCCTCCACTTT.

The chain is built from TRBV7-2 and TRBJ2-1; 8 bases line up with TRBD2. The V segment lost 5 bases and the J segment 9 bases; nucleotides outside the gene matches: 12. The CDR3 is made up of 15 amino acids. Germline loops: CDR1 SGHTA, CDR2 FQGNSA. The CDR3 coding sequence is TGTGCCAGCAGCCCCGGGACGGGGGGGCGGAGTGAGCAGTTCTTC. It translates to CASSPGTGGRSEQFF.

The chain uses TRBV27 and TRBJ1-6, with D perhaps matching TRBD1 (6 bases). V was trimmed by 1 base and J by 7 bases, leaving 8 bases between them. This CDR3 comprises 14 residues. The germline V gene encodes CDR1 MNHEY and CDR2 SMNVEV (reference sequence). The CDR3 loop is CASSLWDTNSPLHF. The CDR3 region has the DNA TGTGCCAGCAGTTTATGGGACACAAATTCACCCCTCCACTTT.

This chain links TRBV4-3 with TRBJ1-3, with D possibly matching TRBD1 (6 bases). Germline loops: CDR1 LGHNA, CDR2 YSLEER. Deletions cut 0 bases from V and 4 bases from J, with 13 bases between. This CDR3 comprises 16 residues. DNA for the CDR3: TGCGCCAGCAGCCAAGAACGGGGGGCTGGAGGAAACACCATATATTTT. It yields the protein CASSQERGAGGNTIYF.

The rearrangement links TRBV28 to TRBJ1-4; D not certain. The CDR3 length is 13 residues. Trimming left V 7 bases short and J 1 base short, with 7 bases between. CDR1 and CDR2 from the germline V gene are MDHEN and SYDVKM. The CDR3 DNA reads TGTGCCAGCAAGGACGGAACTAATGAAAAACTGTTTTTT. It encodes CASKDGTNEKLFF.

The chain combines TRBV6-2 or TRBV6-3 with TRBJ2-5; 7 positions match TRBD2. Germline V gives CDR1 MNHEY, CDR2 SVGEGT. V was pared by 6 bases and J by 4 bases, with 11 bases of the junction left unmatched. CDR3 size: 15 residues. The CDR3 DNA sequence: TGTGCCAGCAGCGACCTCAACGGGGGGAGAGAGACCCAGTACTTC. Translation: CASSDLNGGRETQYF.